The rows below give T cell receptor beta chains drawn from one sample of a study of OX40 agonist ivuxolimab in advanced cancers. Data came from immunoSEQ multiplex PCR; TCRdb stores just in-frame clones and leaves some out. The sample lists tens of thousands of clones, around four fifths occurring once. This specimen consisted of CD4+ or CD8+ T cells sorted from blood, obtained in a trial of the OX40 agonist ivuxolimab. These receptors were obtained from an adult with an advanced solid tumor such as melanoma, head and neck, liver or kidney cancer. CDR3s include the opening cysteine and the closing phenylalanine or tryptophan. Each record gives: clone size, V gene, J gene, D gene, CDR3 DNA, CDR3 protein. D genes are given only for firm matches. For some rows the clone size is stated as once, few or many, or as a class when expanded; others skip it.

few,TRBV10-1,TRBJ2-7,TRBD1,TGCGCCAGCAGTGAGTTGGTTGGGACAGGGAATCACGAGCAGTACTTC,CASSELVGTGNHEQYF
NA,TRBV2,TRBJ1-2,NA,TGTGCCAGCAGGGGGGACTCACACTATGGCTACACCTTC,CASRGDSHYGYTF
NA,TRBV11-3,TRBJ2-7,TRBD1,TGTGCCAGCAGCGGGCAGGGGGAAGCCTACGAGCAGTACTTC,CASSGQGEAYEQYF
NA,TRBV9,TRBJ2-1,NA,TGTGCCAGCAGCGTAGGTGGGGAGGACAATGAGCAGTTCTTC,CASSVGGEDNEQFF
NA,TRBV7-8,TRBJ2-5,TRBD1,TGTGCCAGCAGCTGGGGACAGGGGATCCAAGAGACCCAGTACTTC,CASSWGQGIQETQYF
NA,TRBV5-4,TRBJ1-2,NA,TGTGCCAGCAGCTCCCGGGCCATACATGGCTACACCTTC,CASSSRAIHGYTF
NA,TRBV27,TRBJ1-2,NA,TGTGCCAGCAGCCCCTACCAGGGTAACTATGGCTACACCTTC,CASSPYQGNYGYTF
NA,TRBV4-1,TRBJ1-1,NA,TGCGCCAGCAGCCAAGAGGGAACAGTGGGCGAATGGGACACTGAAGCTTTCTTT,CASSQEGTVGEWDTEAFF
NA,TRBV9,TRBJ2-2,NA,TGTGCCAGCAGCAAAAACACCGGGGAGCTGTTTTTT,CASSKNTGELFF
NA,TRBV13,TRBJ2-7,NA,TGTGCCAGCAGCTTAGGGCGGGGCGAGCAGTACTTC,CASSLGRGEQYF
NA,TRBV23-1,TRBJ2-1,TRBD1,TGCGCCAGCAGTCACCCCGGCAGGGGGCGGGGTGGCAATGAGCAGTTCTTC,CASSHPGRGRGGNEQFF
NA,TRBV19,TRBJ2-7,TRBD1,TGTGCCAGTAGTTTGGACAGGGCGAACGAGCAGTACTTC,CASSLDRANEQYF
NA,TRBV7-8,TRBJ2-3,TRBD2,TGTGCCAGCAGCCTTAGCGGGAGGCCCTCTAGCACAGATACGCAGTATTTT,CASSLSGRPSSTDTQYF
NA,TRBV14,TRBJ2-1,NA,TGTGCCAGCAGCCATTTCAGGGTGGGTGAGCAGTTCTTC,CASSHFRVGEQFF
NA,TRBV9,TRBJ2-3,TRBD2,TGTGCCAGCAGCCATAGCGGGGGGTCAGATACGCAGTATTTT,CASSHSGGSDTQYF
NA,TRBV28,TRBJ2-2,TRBD2,TGTGCCAGCAGTTTGTCCGGGACTAGCGGGGGCCACGGGAACGGGGAGCTGTTTTTT,CASSLSGTSGGHGNGELFF
NA,TRBV4-1,TRBJ1-1,NA,TGCGCCAGCAGCCAAGAACCCCAGGGGAACACTGAAGCTTTCTTT,CASSQEPQGNTEAFF
NA,TRBV7-9,TRBJ1-1,TRBD1,TGTGCCAGCAGCTTAGGCAGGGGGCTTGCGAACACTGAAGCTTTCTTT,CASSLGRGLANTEAFF